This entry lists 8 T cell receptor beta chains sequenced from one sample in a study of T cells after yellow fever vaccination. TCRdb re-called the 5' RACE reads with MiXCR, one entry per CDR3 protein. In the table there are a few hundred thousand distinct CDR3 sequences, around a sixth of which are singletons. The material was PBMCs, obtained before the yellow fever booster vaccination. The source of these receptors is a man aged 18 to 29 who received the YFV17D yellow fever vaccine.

The CDR3 sequence: CASSLYAAGVTDTQYF. For the CDR3, the DNA is TGTGCCAGCAGCTTATATGCAGCGGGGGTCACAGATACGCAGTATTTT. V usage is TRBV7-2 and J usage is TRBJ2-3; 8 bases match TRBD2. The germline CDR1 and CDR2 sequences are SGHTA and FQGNSA. There are 16 residues in the CDR3. Trimming took 2 bases from V and 2 from J; bases not matched to a gene: 6.

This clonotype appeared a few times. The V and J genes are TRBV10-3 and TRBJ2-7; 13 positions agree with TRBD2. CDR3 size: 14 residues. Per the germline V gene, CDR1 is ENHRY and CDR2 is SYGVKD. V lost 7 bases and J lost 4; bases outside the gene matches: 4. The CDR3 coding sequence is TGTGCCATCAAGACTAGCGGGGGGATTTACGAGCAGTACTTC. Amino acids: CAIKTSGGIYEQYF.

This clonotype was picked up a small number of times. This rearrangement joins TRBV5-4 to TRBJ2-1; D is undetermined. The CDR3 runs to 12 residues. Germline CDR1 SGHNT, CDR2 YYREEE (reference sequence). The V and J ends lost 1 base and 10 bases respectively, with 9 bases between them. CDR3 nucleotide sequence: TGTGCCAGCAGCTTGTCCACGGAGGAGCAGTTCTTC. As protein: CASSLSTEEQFF.

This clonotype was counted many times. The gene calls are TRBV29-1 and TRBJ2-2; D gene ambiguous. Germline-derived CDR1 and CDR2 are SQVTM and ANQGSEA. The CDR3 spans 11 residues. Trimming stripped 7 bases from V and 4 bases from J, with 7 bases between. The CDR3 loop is CSGLVTGELFF. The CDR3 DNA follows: TGCAGCGGCCTTGTCACCGGGGAGCTGTTTTTT.

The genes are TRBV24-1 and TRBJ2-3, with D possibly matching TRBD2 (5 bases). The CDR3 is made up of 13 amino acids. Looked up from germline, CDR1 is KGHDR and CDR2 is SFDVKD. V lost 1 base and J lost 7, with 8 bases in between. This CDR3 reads CATSDFAGYTQYF. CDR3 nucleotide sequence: TGTGCCACCAGTGATTTCGCGGGCTATACGCAGTATTTT.

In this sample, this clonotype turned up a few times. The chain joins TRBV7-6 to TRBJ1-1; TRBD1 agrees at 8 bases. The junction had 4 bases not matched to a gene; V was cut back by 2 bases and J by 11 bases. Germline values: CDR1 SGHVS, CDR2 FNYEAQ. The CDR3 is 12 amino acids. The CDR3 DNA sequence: TGTGCCAGCAGCTTATCGACAGGGGACGCTTTCTTT. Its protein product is CASSLSTGDAFF.

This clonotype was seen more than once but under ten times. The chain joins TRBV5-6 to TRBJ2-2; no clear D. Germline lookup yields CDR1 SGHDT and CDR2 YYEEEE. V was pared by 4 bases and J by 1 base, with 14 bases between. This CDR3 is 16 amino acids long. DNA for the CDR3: TGTGCCAGCAGCCTTACAGCGTCATGGAACACCGGGGAGCTGTTTTTT. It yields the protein CASSLTASWNTGELFF.

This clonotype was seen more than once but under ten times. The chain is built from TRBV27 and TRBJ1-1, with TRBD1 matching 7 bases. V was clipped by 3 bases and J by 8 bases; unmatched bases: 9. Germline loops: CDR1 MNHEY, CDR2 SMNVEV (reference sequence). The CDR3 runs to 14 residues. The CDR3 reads CASSFIGGQFEAFF. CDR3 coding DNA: TGTGCCAGCAGTTTTATCGGGGGACAGTTCGAAGCTTTCTTT.